These T cell receptor beta chains were read from a single sample in a study of T cells in Graves' hyperthyroidism and ophthalmopathy. Each CDR3 protein gets one entry after TCRdb re-called the multiplex PCR reads with MiXCR. The sample comprises approximately 610,000 distinct CDR3 sequences, roughly 14% of which are singletons, and around 4% rests with the top ten. Source material: blood. All receptors come from a woman aged 40 to 50 with Graves' ophthalmopathy. Each CDR3 is given with its conserved first and last residue. The D gene is left open where the match is weak. The size of a clone is reported for some rows only, either as once, few or many, or as a class for expanded clones.

D gene	V gene	J gene	clone size	CDR3 DNA	CDR3 protein
TRBD2	TRBV19	TRBJ2-2	few	TGTGCCAGTAGCGGGACTAGCGGGAGGGCCTTGGCCGGGGAGCTGCTTTTT	CASSGTSGRALAGELLF
-	TRBV29-1	TRBJ1-1	many	TGCAGCGTTGAAGATCCTAAACAGATCGAAGCTTTCTTT	CSVEDPKQIEAFF
-	TRBV20-1	TRBJ2-5	many	TGCAGTGCTGAGGGGCAGCCCCCAGAGACCCAGTACTTC	CSAEGQPPETQYF
-	TRBV6-2/TRBV6-3	TRBJ1-6	many	TGTGCCAGCAGTTACCGGCGACAAACCTATAATTCACCCCTCCACTTT	CASSYRRQTYNSPLHF
TRBD1	TRBV10-3	TRBJ1-5	many	TGTGCCATCAGGGGGACAGGGGACGATCAGCCCCAGCATTTT	CAIRGTGDDQPQHF
-	TRBV6-1	TRBJ2-7	many	TGTGCCAGCAGGGCGAGTCCCTACGAGCAGTACTTC	CASRASPYEQYF
TRBD1	TRBV19	TRBJ1-2	many	TGTGCCACCACAGGGGGACGGAACTATGGCTACACCTTC	CATTGGRNYGYTF
-	TRBV27	TRBJ2-7	-	TGTGCCAGCAGTTTATCGTTCTTCGGGAGCTGGGGGCAGTACTTC	CASSLSFFGSWGQYF
-	TRBV12-3/TRBV12-4	TRBJ2-5	many	TGTGCCAGCAGCACAGGGATGGAGGAGACCCAGTACTTC	CASSTGMEETQYF
-	TRBV6-5	TRBJ1-1	many	TGTGCCAGCAAAGCGACAGAGGAGGCTTTCTTT	CASKATEEAFF
TRBD1	TRBV5-1	TRBJ2-7	many	TGCGCCAGCAGCTTAACAGGGGGCTTCGACGAGCAGTACTTC	CASSLTGGFDEQYF
-	TRBV27	TRBJ1-1	many	TGTGCCAGCAGATACACAGGATTGAACACTGAAGCTTTCTTT	CASRYTGLNTEAFF
TRBD2	TRBV11-2	TRBJ2-7	many	TGTGCCAGCAGCTGGAGGCGAGGACTAGTGGGACCCTACGAGCAGTACTTC	CASSWRRGLVGPYEQYF
-	TRBV7-2	TRBJ2-2	many	TGTGCCAGCAGCCCTAGAAGGGTTACCGGGGAGCTGTTTTTT	CASSPRRVTGELFF
-	TRBV19	TRBJ2-5	many	TGTGCCAGTACGGGGGACTTTCACCAAGAGACCCAGTACTTC	CASTGDFHQETQYF
-	TRBV6-5	TRBJ2-7	many	TGTGCCAGCAGTACTACAGGAGAATACGAGCAGTACTTC	CASSTTGEYEQYF
-	TRBV6-8	TRBJ2-7	-	TGTGCCAGCAGTTTGGGGACGGGACATACCTACGAGCAGTACTTC	CASSLGTGHTYEQYF
TRBD2	TRBV6-2/TRBV6-3	TRBJ2-7	many	TGTGCCAGCAGTTACAGACTCATGGCGGGAGGCGACGAGCAGTACTTC	CASSYRLMAGGDEQYF
TRBD1	TRBV19	TRBJ2-5	many	TGTGCCAGTAGTATAAGACAGGGGGCACAAGAGACCCAGTACTTC	CASSIRQGAQETQYF
-	TRBV20-1	TRBJ1-1	-	TGCAGTGCTAGAGGGGGGGACCTAGGATCGTTGGCTTTCTTT	CSARGGDLGSLAFF
TRBD1	TRBV28	TRBJ2-5	few	TGTGCCAGCAGTTTTACCCCGATCAGGGGGAACCAAGAGACCCAGTACTTC	CASSFTPIRGNQETQYF
TRBD1	TRBV7-8	TRBJ2-7	many	TGTGCCAGCAGCCACTTGGACAGGACCTACGAGCAGTACTTC	CASSHLDRTYEQYF
-	TRBV28	TRBJ2-4	many	TGTGCCAGCAGTTCCATCGACGGACTCAAAAACATTCAGTACTTC	CASSSIDGLKNIQYF
-	TRBV2	TRBJ2-2	many	TGTGCCAGCAGTGAGAATAATGGTGGAGTCGGGGAGCTGTTTTTT	CASSENNGGVGELFF
-	TRBV28	TRBJ2-7	few	TGTGCCAGCAGTTCACCTAAGATGGAGCAGTACTTC	CASSSPKMEQYF
TRBD1	TRBV29-1	TRBJ2-7	many	TGCAGCGTTGAAGTGGGGGTGGGACAGGGTGTCCTGGGGCAGTACTTC	CSVEVGVGQGVLGQYF
-	TRBV28	TRBJ2-7	many	TGTGCCAGCAGTTTGGCCTTCTACGAGCAGTACTTC	CASSLAFYEQYF
-	TRBV7-2	TRBJ2-7	-	TGTGCCAGCAGCTTAGGGACACTCTACTACGAGCAGTACTTC	CASSLGTLYYEQYF
-	TRBV2	TRBJ1-5	many	TGTGCCAGCAGTGAAATCTCAGGGAATCAGCCCCAGCATTTT	CASSEISGNQPQHF
-	TRBV27	TRBJ1-1	many	TGTGCCAGCAGTTTGGGCGGGGAAGCTTTCTTT	CASSLGGEAFF
-	TRBV2	TRBJ2-7	many	TGTGCCAGCAGGAAACAGAGAACCTACGAGCAGTACTTC	CASRKQRTYEQYF
-	TRBV19	TRBJ2-7	many	TGTGCCAGTAGTATAGTCAGCGGTCATCTGTACGAGCAGTACTTC	CASSIVSGHLYEQYF
-	TRBV2	TRBJ2-7	-	TGTGCCAGCTTGTACCTAGAGTCCTACGAGCAGTACTTC	CASLYLESYEQYF
-	TRBV7-2	TRBJ2-7	-	TGTGCCAGCAGCTTAGATTGGGGATGGTACGAGCAGTACTTC	CASSLDWGWYEQYF
-	TRBV5-1	TRBJ1-2	many	TGCGCCAGCAGCTTGTCCGGGGGCGGCTACACCTTC	CASSLSGGGYTF
TRBD2	TRBV12-3/TRBV12-4	TRBJ2-5	many	TGTGCCAGCACCGCCCTCAGGGGACTAGCGGGAGAGACCCAGTACTTC	CASTALRGLAGETQYF
TRBD2	TRBV10-3	TRBJ2-5	many	TGTGCCATCAGTGACCCCGCGGGAGTGGGGGGGGCCCAGTACTTC	CAISDPAGVGGAQYF
TRBD1	TRBV27	TRBJ2-7	-	TGTGCCAGCAGTCAACAGGGGACACCCAAATTGACCTACGAGCAGTACTTC	CASSQQGTPKLTYEQYF
TRBD1	TRBV7-9	TRBJ1-2	many	TGTGCCAGCACCGGGACAGGGGGACTTGGCTACACCTTC	CASTGTGGLGYTF
-	TRBV11-2	TRBJ2-7	-	TGTGCCAGCAGCTTAGATTATCGGACCGCACCGCAGCAGTACTTC	CASSLDYRTAPQQYF
TRBD1	TRBV11-2	TRBJ2-5	many	TGTGCCAGCAGCTTAGGACAGGGGGCCCGAAGGGGAGAGACCCAGTACTTC	CASSLGQGARRGETQYF